These T cell receptor beta chains were read from a single sample in a study of metastatic and nonmetastatic thyroid tumors. With MiXCR, TCRdb reprocessed the PCR reads. This table has some 40,000 clones, around 24% appearing once. Input material: tumor tissue. The receptor source for this set is a female donor with papillary thyroid cancer or a benign thyroid nodule (not recorded which). Some clones in this sample may be carry-over from other donors' samples. Both conserved end residues are trimmed from each CDR3.

V	J	CDR3
TRBV5-1	TRBJ2-7	ASSLGTSGRTYEQY
TRBV20-1	TRBJ2-7	SARDPGQGVHEQY
TRBV19	TRBJ2-5	ASGPGDSHQETQY
TRBV4-1	TRBJ2-5	ASSQPFRGKQETQY
TRBV6-2/TRBV6-3	TRBJ2-2	ASVKIGGSGELF
TRBV11-2	TRBJ2-7	ASRFGTKGPYEQY
TRBV19	TRBJ2-1	ASSGTITTNEQF
TRBV2	TRBJ2-7	ASSGGGLEQY
TRBV14	TRBJ2-1	ASRRAGEQF
TRBV24-1	TRBJ2-7	ATRTAPLYEQY
TRBV6-1	TRBJ1-2	ASRQGQGVYGYT
TRBV19	TRBJ1-6	ASSKALGNSPLH
TRBV10-1	TRBJ2-3	ASSEGGLPDTQY
TRBV6-4	TRBJ2-2	ASSEVGRTSGDTGELF
TRBV6-1	TRBJ2-1	ASSISGSSYNEQF
TRBV28	TRBJ1-2	ASSFEQSRT
TRBV6-2/TRBV6-3	TRBJ2-2	ASSYLKGGTGELF
TRBV5-1	TRBJ2-2	ASSLATIVGGELF
TRBV20-1	TRBJ2-1	SATGLAGGFYNEQF
TRBV6-1	TRBJ1-1	ASSSQGAVTEAF
TRBV6-5	TRBJ1-1	ASSYAPNTEAF
TRBV19	TRBJ1-1	ASSMMGEAF
TRBV2	TRBJ2-2	ASYPGSNTGELF